This TCR beta chain was retrieved from a study of CD8 T cells in ankylosing spondylitis. Points from the study as a whole: Those disease-linked clones were CD8+; they were also relatively rare in peripheral blood. Characteristic, it appeared, of ankylosing spondylitis blood was a TCR beta motif of fewer than 10 highly homologous variants.

This clonotype was seen a handful of times. Antigen: not known. TCRdb reprocessed the 5' RACE reads with MiXCR, giving one entry per CDR3 protein. This sample has fewer than 450,000 distinct CDR3 sequences, with under 20% found just once. This CDR3 spans 15 amino acids. Trimming cost V 4 bases and J 4 bases; bases outside gene matches: 8. This TCR came from a male donor with ankylosing spondylitis. The sample was blood, either unsorted or a sorted T cell fraction (not recorded which). The chain recombines TRBV12-3 or TRBV12-4 with TRBJ1-1, with 8 bases fitting TRBD1. CDR3 sequence reads: CASSSLGQGRTEAFF. The CDR3 DNA reads TGTGCCAGCAGTTCCCTCGGACAGGGACGCACTGAAGCTTTCTTT.